Below, one T cell receptor (beta chain) is given with its context. The sample belongs to a study of CD8+ T cells in alopecia areata. Whole-study context: Tofacitinib ran 6 to 18 months, followed by 6 months off drug.

RNA extraction and reverse transcription yielded cDNA as sequencing template. Profiled with immunoSEQ multiplex PCR; TCRdb holds only in-frame clones, not every one. The repertoire holds some 170,000 clones, with roughly 70% as singletons. This sequence was found in a human donor with alopecia areata. This material consisted of CD8+ T cells sorted from blood, taken at week 0.

CDR3 DNA sequence: TGTGCCAGCAGCTTTCTCACTAGCGGACCTCAAGAGACCCAGTACTTC. Translated, it gives CASSFLTSGPQETQYF. The V call is TRBV11-2, the J call TRBJ2-5; 8 positions match TRBD2. Germline CDR1 is SGHAT and CDR2 is FQNNGV. The junction had 8 bases not matched to a gene; V was cut back by 3 bases and J by 2 bases. The CDR3 contains 16 residues.